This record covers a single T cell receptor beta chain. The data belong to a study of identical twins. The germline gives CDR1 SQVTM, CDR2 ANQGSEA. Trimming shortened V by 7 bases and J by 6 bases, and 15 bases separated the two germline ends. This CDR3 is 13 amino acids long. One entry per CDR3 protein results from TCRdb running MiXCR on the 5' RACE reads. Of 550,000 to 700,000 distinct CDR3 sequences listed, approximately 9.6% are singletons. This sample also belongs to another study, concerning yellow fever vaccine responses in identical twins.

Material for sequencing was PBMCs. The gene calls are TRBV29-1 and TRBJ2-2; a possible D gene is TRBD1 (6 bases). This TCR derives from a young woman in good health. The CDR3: CSGVAGGSGELFF. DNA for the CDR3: TGCAGCGGAGTGGCTGGGGGCTCCGGGGAGCTGTTTTTT.